This T cell receptor (beta chain) was retrieved from a study of immune heterogeneity within non-small cell lung tumors. Study overall: It was found that the tumors were several squamous cell carcinomas, around 11 non-squamous carcinomas and 1 not otherwise specified. Study-level findings and limits: High-frequency clones unique to single sites coexisted with identical dominant CDR3 beta clonotypes that recurred across tumor sites within a patient.

TCR beta CDR3 regions came from multiplex PCR with 32 forward V and 13 reverse J primers. Each CDR3 protein is one row after TCRdb ran MiXCR on the multiplex PCR reads. The data show over 3,000 distinct CDR3 sequences, 25% to 30% seen once. By share, this clonotype counts as medium-sized. What it recognizes is unknown. This CDR3 is built from 15 residues. Germline V gives CDR1 LGHDT, CDR2 YNNKEL (reference sequence). The V end was cut by 3 bases, the J end by 3 bases, with 15 bases between. Genomic DNA from bulk tumor acted as the template, and around 600 ng was loaded per sample. Far-apart biopsies, several per primary tumor, were taken during surgery. Patients underwent curative surgery for untreated, newly diagnosed non-small cell lung cancer. Individuals who provided samples were patients with newly diagnosed non-small cell lung cancer who were having surgery with curative intent.

Sequenced sample: lung tumor tissue. The origin of this receptor is a man aged 55-75 years with non-small cell lung cancer. The J gene is TRBJ2-7, the V gene TRBV3-1, with D hard to call. CDR3 sequence reads: CASSHPQALLYEQYF. CDR3 nucleotide sequence: TGTGCCAGCAGCCACCCCCAGGCACTACTCTACGAGCAGTACTTC.